Following are 13 T cell receptor beta chains from one sample sequenced in a study of T cell responses to AZD1222 COVID-19 vaccine. This table comes from immunoSEQ multiplex PCR, and its TCRdb copy is limited to in-frame clones, with some not included. Found here are tens of thousands of clones, roughly 90% of them singletons; the top ten hold 12%. Here the sequenced sample was peripheral blood, taken 28 days after the second AZD1222 dose. The receptors derive from an adult who received the AZD1222 COVID-19 vaccine.

This chain joins TRBV14 and TRBJ1-2; no reliable D call. The germline V gene has CDR1 SGHDN and CDR2 FVKESK. V was shortened by 2 bases and J by 2 bases, with 3 bases between the two germline ends. There are 12 residues in the CDR3. The CDR3 here is CASSQSNYGYTF. The CDR3 region has the DNA TGTGCCAGCAGCCAATCCAACTATGGCTACACCTTC.

The chain recombines TRBV5-4 with TRBJ1-2, with 7 nucleotides matching TRBD1. With V trimmed by 1 base and J by 4 bases, 10 bases remained unmatched. This CDR3 has 16 amino acids. Looked up from germline, CDR1 is SGHNT and CDR2 is YYREEE (reference sequence). The CDR3 sequence: CASSLREQGSLYGYTF. CDR3 bases: TGTGCCAGCAGCTTGAGGGAACAGGGGTCTCTCTATGGCTACACCTTC.

This rearrangement joins TRBV20-1 to TRBJ2-7; D is undetermined. The germline V gene encodes CDR1 DFQATT and CDR2 SNEGSKA (reference sequence). Deletions cut 3 bases from V and 4 bases from J, with 7 bases between. CDR3 size: 11 residues. The DNA for the CDR3 is TGCAGTGCTAGCTCGGCTTACGAGCAGTACTTC. It translates to CSASSAYEQYF.

V usage is TRBV20-1 and J usage is TRBJ1-1; D is perhaps TRBD1 (6 bases). The germline V and J ends were trimmed by 1 base and 8 bases, with 8 bases remaining between them. Germline V gene sequence: CDR1 DFQATT, CDR2 SNEGSKA (reference sequence). The CDR3 totals 11 residues. The CDR3 protein is CSARGQGEAFF. In DNA form, the CDR3 reads TGCAGTGCTAGAGGGCAGGGGGAAGCTTTCTTT.

This clone was picked up a small number of times. The gene calls are TRBV20-1 and TRBJ1-1; weak D call: TRBD1 (5 bases). Germline CDR1 and CDR2: DFQATT and SNEGSKA (reference sequence). Trimming shortened V by 2 bases and J by 8 bases, and 9 bases separated the two germline ends. The CDR3 consists of 11 residues. CDR3 in amino acids: CSARSGPEAFF. The CDR3 nucleotides read TGCAGTGCTAGATCAGGGCCAGAAGCTTTCTTT.

This clone occurred once. The chain is built from TRBV11-2 and TRBJ2-1, with 7 bases aligning to TRBD2. V shed 5 bases and J 4 bases; nucleotides not matched to a gene: 8. The germline V gene encodes CDR1 SGHAT and CDR2 FQNNGV. The CDR3 is 15 amino acids. The CDR3, as DNA: TGTGCCAGCAGCGGGTGGCTAGCGGCATACAATGAGCAGTTCTTC. Its protein product is CASSGWLAAYNEQFF. Drawing the rest from reference TRBV11-2 and TRBJ2-1, the complete variable domain is EAGVAQSPRYKIIEKRQSVAFWCNPISGHATLYWYQQILGQGPKLLIQFQNNGVVDDSQLPKDRFSAERLKGVDSTLKIQPAKLEDSAVYLCASSGWLAAYNEQFFGPGTRLTVL.

The chain has TRBV27 and TRBJ1-4; D may be TRBD1 (6 bases). The V gene lost 6 bases and the J gene lost 12 bases, with 14 bases spanning the gap. The CDR3 length is 12 residues. Germline V lookup: CDR1 MNHEY, CDR2 SMNVEV (reference sequence). The DNA of the CDR3 is TGTGCCAGCAGCCGTCGGAGGGGGGAACTGTTTTTT. Translating it yields CASSRRRGELFF.

The rearrangement joins TRBV5-1 to TRBJ2-7; 7 bases line up with TRBD2. V dropped 0 bases and J dropped 4; count of bases not matched to a gene: 4. Germline CDR1 SGHRS, CDR2 YFSETQ. The CDR3 runs to 14 residues. CDR3 in amino acids: CASSLASGVYEQYF. The CDR3 bases are TGCGCCAGCAGCTTGGCCAGCGGGGTATACGAGCAGTACTTC.

V is TRBV3-1 (or the pseudogene TRBV3-2) and J is TRBJ2-7, with D unclear. Germline V gene data show CDR1 as LGHDT and CDR2 as YNNKEL (reference sequence). V gave up 0 bases and J gave up 6 bases, with 9 bases separating them. This CDR3 region has 13 residues. The chain's CDR3 is CASSQDRSSEQYF. The CDR3 DNA follows: TGTGCCAGCAGCCAAGATAGGAGTAGCGAGCAGTACTTC.

This rearrangement joins TRBV12-5 to TRBJ2-7, with 7 bases aligning to TRBD1. Germline CDR1 LGHNT, CDR2 FRNRAP. This CDR3 region has 13 residues. The V segment lost 5 bases and the J segment 7 bases; nucleotides outside the gene matches: 8. The CDR3 loop reads CASGVKGAWEQYF. The CDR3 DNA follows: TGTGCTAGTGGTGTGAAGGGGGCGTGGGAGCAGTACTTC.

The chain links TRBV4-2 to TRBJ2-3; 10 bases fit TRBD2. Trimming cost V 4 bases and J 0 bases; bases outside gene matches: 7. Per germline, CDR1 LGHNA and CDR2 YNFKEQ. This CDR3 comprises 17 residues. CDR3 amino acids: CASSLLAGISSTDTQYF. The DNA of the CDR3 is TGTGCCAGCAGCCTACTAGCGGGAATTTCTAGCACAGATACGCAGTATTTT.

The genes are TRBV18 and TRBJ1-5; no definite D call. CDR1 is KGHSH and CDR2 is LQKENI in the germline V gene. The length of the CDR3 is 14 residues. Trimming pared 3 bases from V and 3 bases from J, leaving 9 bases between. CDR3 DNA sequence: TGTGCCAGCTCACCGGACGGTTACAATCAGCCCCAGCATTTT. It codes for CASSPDGYNQPQHF.

V gene TRBV25-1 combines with J gene TRBJ2-6; maybe TRBD2 (5 bases). Germline-derived CDR1 and CDR2 are MGHDK and SYGVNS. This CDR3 is 15 amino acids long. The germline V and J ends were trimmed by 3 bases and 3 bases, with 9 bases remaining between them. CDR3 in amino acids: CASSDTAGGANVLTF. Here the CDR3 DNA reads TGTGCCAGCAGTGATACGGCGGGTGGGGCCAACGTCCTGACTTTC.